This T cell receptor (beta chain) was recorded in a study of blood T cell repertoires in COVID-19. Study overall: The samples span acute and convalescent COVID-19 from the United States, Italy and Spain.

How the authors handled the data: Using reference gene primer amplification, nucleated cell counts were estimated. The protocol was immunoSEQ multiplex PCR, while the TCRdb copy is restricted to in-frame clones and leaves out a portion. V and J calls and clone size are copied from that table; D and trimming were computed from the DNA. The sample holds 80,000 to 95,000 clones; roughly 81% are singletons and the top ten take around 5%. From germline, CDR1 is SGDLS and CDR2 YYNGEE. The CDR3 runs 16 residues. Germline trimming cut 0 bases from V and 8 bases from J; bases unmatched to any gene: 7. This clone appeared a single time.

This receptor was identified in a man at least 80 years old with COVID-19, enrolled during active disease. Sequencing was carried out using peripheral blood. The chain is built from TRBV9 and TRBJ1-6, with 8 bases fitting TRBD1. The CDR3 reads CASSVGAGGADSPLHF. CDR3 coding DNA: TGTGCCAGCAGCGTAGGGGCAGGGGGCGCGGATTCACCCCTCCACTTT.